The entry below describes one TCR beta chain. V lost 5 bases and J lost 12, with 25 bases in between. This CDR3 comprises 15 residues. Germline V gene sequence: CDR1 SEHNR, CDR2 FQNEAQ (reference sequence). This specimen comes from a study of blood T cell repertoires in COVID-19. On the study more broadly: The samples span acute and convalescent COVID-19 from the United States, Italy and Spain. T cells, B-cell-depleted T cells, or PBMCs provided the cDNA or gDNA that served as material.

Seattle patient enrollment occurred during active infection, with longitudinal follow-up thereafter. Original processing notes: For nucleated cells, counts were estimated from reference gene primer amplification. The assay was immunoSEQ multiplex PCR, and TCRdb's table has in-frame clones only and misses some. The DNA gave D and trimming, while V, J and clone size come from that table. The sample yields 350,000 to 500,000 clones, 70% to 90% seen once. This chain links TRBV7-9 with TRBJ1-2; possibly TRBD1 for D (6 bases). This TCR derives from a man aged 18 to 30 with COVID-19, enrolled during active disease. The sequencing sample was made of peripheral blood. CDR3 bases: TGTGCCAGCAGCGCCGGGGGGGCAGGCTTATTCCCGGACACCTTC. Translation gives CASSAGGAGLFPDTF.